These 21 T cell receptor beta chains were all obtained from the same sample, sequenced in a study of cytomegalovirus exposure and HLA in healthy donors. PCR used 60 Vbeta primers and 13 Jbeta primers. Profiling relied on immunoSEQ multiplex PCR, and the TCRdb table lists in-frame clones only, not all of them. The sample has 150,000 to 200,000 clones; about three quarters are singletons. The sequenced material came from PBMCs. Source of these receptors: a woman younger than 45 in good health and CMV-seronegative.

This chain joins TRBV16 and TRBJ1-2; weak D call: TRBD1 (5 bases). The CDR3 is made up of 16 amino acids. V was cut by 0 bases and J by 5 bases, with 16 bases left in between. Germline V gene lookup returns CDR1 KGHSY and CDR2 FQNENV. The CDR3: CASSQSANRLPYGYTF. The CDR3, as DNA: TGTGCCAGCAGCCAATCGGCGAACAGGCTCCCGTATGGCTACACCTTC.

The gene calls are TRBV18 and TRBJ1-4, with 7 bases lining up with TRBD1. The J segment lost 6 bases and the V segment lost 6 bases, leaving 7 bases of the junction unmatched. This CDR3 has 14 residues. Germline V lookup: CDR1 KGHSH, CDR2 LQKENI. CDR3 in amino acids: CASSPTDRDEKLFF. The CDR3 DNA reads TGTGCCAGCTCCCCGACCGACAGGGATGAAAAACTGTTTTTT.

This clone showed up just a few times. The chain employs TRBV28 and TRBJ2-7; D is perhaps TRBD1 (6 bases). CDR1 and CDR2 from the germline V gene are MDHEN and SYDVKM. The CDR3 loop spans 16 amino acids. The ends were cut back, 7 bases at V and 2 bases at J, with 21 bases in the middle. The DNA of the CDR3 is TGTGCCAGCATCGCCCAGGGGTTCCCCCGGACCTACGAGCAGTACTTC. Its translation is CASIAQGFPRTYEQYF.

V and J are TRBV9 and TRBJ1-3, with D uncertain. Trimming removed 4 bases at V and 0 bases at J, with 11 bases between. The length of the CDR3 is 15 residues. Germline V gene lookup returns CDR1 SGDLS and CDR2 YYNGEE. In DNA, the CDR3 is TGTGCCAGCAGCCCGGGCGGGATCTCTGGAAACACCATATATTTT. Its protein product is CASSPGGISGNTIYF. The full variable domain, completed using reference TRBV9 and TRBJ1-3, is DSGVTQTPKHLITATGQRVTLRCSPRSGDLSVYWYQQSLDQGLQFLIQYYNGEERAKGNILERFSAQQFPDLHSELNLSSLELGDSALYFCASSPGGISGNTIYFGEGSWLTVV.

The sample holds one count of this clone. V is TRBV15 and J is TRBJ2-2; weak D call: TRBD1 (6 bases). The CDR3 length is 18 residues. Germline CDR1 and CDR2: LNHNV and YYDKDF (reference sequence). Trimming took 0 bases from V and 2 from J, leaving 16 bases between them. The CDR3 DNA reads as TGTGCCACCAGCAGAGAAACCCCAGGGGACACCAACACCGGGGAGCTGTTTTTT. It specifies CATSRETPGDTNTGELFF.

The J gene is TRBJ1-4, the V gene TRBV29-1, with a weak D call TRBD1 (6 bases). Germline V gene data show CDR1 as SQVTM and CDR2 as ANQGSEA. Trimming took off 4 bases at V and 6 bases at J, with 18 bases between the two ends. The CDR3 length is 15 residues. This CDR3 reads CSVGGRGGSHEKLFF. CDR3 nucleotide sequence: TGCAGCGTTGGAGGGAGAGGGGGAAGTCATGAAAAACTGTTTTTT.

V usage is TRBV5-1 and J usage is TRBJ2-5; 7 positions agree with TRBD2. The germline V gene encodes CDR1 SGHRS and CDR2 YFSETQ. V shed 4 bases and J 4 bases; nucleotides not matched to a gene: 10. The CDR3 spans 15 residues. The CDR3 nucleotides are TGCGCCAGCAGCCCACGGGGAGGGAATTCAGAGACCCAGTACTTC. Its protein product is CASSPRGGNSETQYF.

The chain joins TRBV28 to TRBJ1-6; D is possibly TRBD1 (6 bases). This CDR3 is 14 amino acids long. Germline assignment: CDR1 MDHEN and CDR2 SYDVKM. Trimming left V 4 bases short and J 8 bases short, with 12 bases between. CDR3 sequence reads: CASSSPGVYSPLHF. The CDR3 DNA is TGTGCCAGCAGTTCCCCAGGGGTTTATTCACCCCTCCACTTT.

This clone appeared once. The chain is built from TRBV5-6 and TRBJ2-1; 8 bases are a match to TRBD2. The trim removed 0 bases at V and 10 bases at J, leaving 6 bases unmatched. This CDR3 region has 14 residues. CDR1 is SGHDT and CDR2 is YYEEEE in the germline V gene. This CDR3 reads CASSLAGGGREQFF. In DNA form, the CDR3 reads TGTGCCAGCAGCTTGGCCGGGGGGGGCCGGGAGCAGTTCTTC.

The chain is built from TRBV25-1 and TRBJ2-1; TRBD1 agrees at 7 bases. Germline CDR1 is MGHDK and CDR2 is SYGVNS. Losses at the gene ends were 6 bases for V and 6 bases for J; bases not matched to a gene: 11. This CDR3 region has 15 residues. The CDR3 DNA follows: TGTGCCAGCAGCCGCATAGGGGGCAGCGGCAATGAGCAGTTCTTC. As protein: CASSRIGGSGNEQFF. The entire variable domain, with the rest obtained from reference TRBV25-1 and TRBJ2-1, is as follows: EADIYQTPRYLVIGTGKKITLECSQTMGHDKMYWYQQDPGMELHLIHYSYGVNSTEKGDLSSESTVSRIRTEHFPLTLESARPSHTSQYLCASSRIGGSGNEQFFGPGTRLTVL.

V is TRBV7-9 and J is TRBJ2-7; D uncertain. Germline-derived CDR1 and CDR2 are SEHNR and FQNEAQ (reference sequence). The CDR3 spans 13 residues. V gave up 3 bases and J gave up 6 bases, with 12 bases separating them. The CDR3 sequence is CASSFEQPREQYF. CDR3 bases: TGTGCCAGCAGCTTCGAACAACCTCGCGAGCAGTACTTC.

The chain carries TRBV27 and TRBJ2-1, with a possible D match to TRBD1 (6 bases). V shed 3 bases and J shed 3 bases, with 12 bases lying between them. CDR1 and CDR2 from the germline V gene are MNHEY and SMNVEV (reference sequence). The CDR3 is 15 amino acids. This CDR3 reads CASSFGGSHYNEQFF. The DNA of the CDR3 is TGTGCCAGCAGTTTTGGGGGCTCCCACTACAATGAGCAGTTCTTC.

This clone occurred once. The chain joins TRBV5-1 to TRBJ2-1, with 11 bases fitting TRBD1. The CDR3 is 17 residues long. V dropped 3 bases and J dropped 9; count of bases not matched to a gene: 14. The germline gives CDR1 SGHRS, CDR2 YFSETQ. The CDR3 is CASSWGQGGGGNREQFF. In DNA form, the CDR3 reads TGCGCCAGCAGCTGGGGACAGGGGGGCGGGGGAAACCGTGAGCAGTTCTTC.

The chain recombines TRBV5-6 with TRBJ2-3, with a weak D call TRBD2 (5 bases). Germline V gives CDR1 SGHDT, CDR2 YYEEEE. The germline V and J ends were trimmed by 1 base and 4 bases, with 13 bases remaining between them. The CDR3 loop spans 15 amino acids. The CDR3 DNA reads as TGTGCCAGCAGCTTGAACCCCACTAGGGCAGATACGCAGTATTTT. Its translation is CASSLNPTRADTQYF.

The CDR3 loop reads CAWSGGLGLYNEQFF. In DNA, the CDR3 is TGTGCCTGGAGTGGGGGGCTAGGCCTCTACAATGAGCAGTTCTTC. V usage is TRBV30 and J usage is TRBJ2-1, with a tentative D call TRBD1 (6 bases). Germline V gene lookup returns CDR1 GTSNPN and CDR2 SVGIG (reference sequence). Trimming left V 1 base short and J 3 bases short, with 13 bases between. This CDR3 has 15 amino acids.

This chain uses TRBV5-1 with TRBJ2-1; D possibly corresponds to TRBD1 (6 bases). CDR1 SGHRS and CDR2 YFSETQ come from the germline V gene. The V end lost 3 bases, the J end lost 0 bases, and 13 bases lay between the germline ends. There are 16 residues in the CDR3. CDR3 residues: CASSSPPGHSYNEQFF. CDR3 sequence (DNA): TGCGCCAGCAGCTCACCCCCGGGACACTCCTACAATGAGCAGTTCTTC.

V and J are TRBV6-6 and TRBJ2-6; perhaps TRBD1 as D (5 bases). This CDR3 is 16 amino acids long. Germline CDR1 MNHNY, CDR2 SVGAGI (reference sequence). The V end lost 7 bases, the J end lost 5 bases, and 18 bases lay between the germline ends. The CDR3 spells CASTQAGIPWANVLTF. The CDR3 DNA follows: TGTGCCAGCACCCAGGCAGGGATTCCCTGGGCCAACGTCCTGACTTTC.

Remarks on this clone: At one end, the junction sequence differs from germline, possibly due to a read error. The chain's CDR3 is CASSVTAGANGLTF. As DNA, the CDR3 is TGTGCCAGCAGCGTGACAGCTGGGGCCAACGGCCTGACTTTC. V is TRBV9 and J is TRBJ2-6, with a tentative D call TRBD1 (5 bases). CDR3 length: 14 amino acids. In germline, CDR1 is SGDLS, CDR2 YYNGEE.

The chain combines TRBV25-1 with TRBJ2-1, with a possible D match to TRBD2 (6 bases). Germline V CDR1 and CDR2: MGHDK, SYGVNS. This CDR3 contains 14 residues. Trimming shortened V by 3 bases and J by 5 bases, and 11 bases separated the two germline ends. As DNA, the CDR3 is TGTGCCAGCAGTGAGGGGTGGGGGGACAATGAGCAGTTCTTC. It specifies CASSEGWGDNEQFF.

The gene calls are TRBV30 and TRBJ1-2; tentative D call: TRBD1 (5 bases). Trimming took off 1 base at V and 7 bases at J, with 13 bases between the two ends. This CDR3 spans 13 amino acids. CDR1 GTSNPN and CDR2 SVGIG come from the germline V gene (reference sequence). The CDR3 loop reads CAWSGGLRGGYTF. CDR3 coding DNA: TGTGCCTGGAGTGGGGGACTCAGAGGTGGCTACACCTTC.

This clone has a handful of counts. The genes are TRBV4-1 and TRBJ1-1, with TRBD1 matching over 8 bases. Germline trimming cut 3 bases from V and 6 bases from J; bases unmatched to any gene: 3. In germline, CDR1 is MGHRA, CDR2 YSYEKL. CDR3 size: 13 residues. This chain's CDR3 is CASSHGQGAEAFF. CDR3 sequence (DNA): TGCGCCAGCAGCCACGGACAGGGCGCTGAAGCTTTCTTT.